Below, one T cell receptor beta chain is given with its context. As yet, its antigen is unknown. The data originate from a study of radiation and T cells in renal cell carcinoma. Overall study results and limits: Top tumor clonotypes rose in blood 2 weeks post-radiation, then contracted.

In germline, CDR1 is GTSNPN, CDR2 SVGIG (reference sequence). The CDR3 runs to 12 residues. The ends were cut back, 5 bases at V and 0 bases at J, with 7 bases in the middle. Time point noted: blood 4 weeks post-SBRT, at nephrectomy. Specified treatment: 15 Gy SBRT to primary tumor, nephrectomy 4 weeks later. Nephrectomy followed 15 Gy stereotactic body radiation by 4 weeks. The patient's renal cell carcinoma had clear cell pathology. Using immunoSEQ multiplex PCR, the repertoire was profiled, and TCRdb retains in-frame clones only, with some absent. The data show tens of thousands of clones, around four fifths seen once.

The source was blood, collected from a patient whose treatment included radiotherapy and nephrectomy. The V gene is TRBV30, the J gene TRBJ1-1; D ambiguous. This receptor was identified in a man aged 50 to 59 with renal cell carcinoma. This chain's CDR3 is CAWERLNTEAFF. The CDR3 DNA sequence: TGTGCCTGGGAACGGTTGAACACTGAAGCTTTCTTT.